What follows are 10 T cell receptor beta chains derived from one specimen sequenced in a study of blood T cell repertoires in COVID-19. The data were produced by immunoSEQ multiplex PCR, yet TCRdb's version contains in-frame clones alone and is incomplete. The sample lists about 250,000 clones, around four fifths occurring once. The sequencing sample was made of peripheral blood. Every receptor here comes from an elderly man with acute or convalescent COVID-19.

This CDR3 is CASSQVGGFQETQYF. The CDR3 DNA follows: TGTGCCAGCAGCCAAGTCGGAGGGTTTCAAGAGACCCAGTACTTC. The chain carries TRBV14 and TRBJ2-5; D is perhaps TRBD2 (6 bases). The CDR3 is made up of 15 amino acids. Deletions cut 1 base from V and 2 bases from J, with 11 bases between. Germline V lookup: CDR1 SGHDN, CDR2 FVKESK.

The chain is built from TRBV9 and TRBJ1-1, with 7 bases fitting TRBD1. Germline values: CDR1 SGDLS, CDR2 YYNGEE. The CDR3 is 16 amino acids. V shed 4 bases, J shed 2 bases, and the junction held 11 bases outside the gene matches. The CDR3 coding sequence is TGTGCCAGCAGCCCGAAGACAGGGTCGGGAAACACTGAAGCTTTCTTT. It yields the protein CASSPKTGSGNTEAFF. The entire variable domain, with the rest obtained from reference TRBV9 and TRBJ1-1, is as follows: DSGVTQTPKHLITATGQRVTLRCSPRSGDLSVYWYQQSLDQGLQFLIQYYNGEERAKGNILERFSAQQFPDLHSELNLSSLELGDSALYFCASSPKTGSGNTEAFFGQGTRLTVV.

The chain joins TRBV5-1 to TRBJ2-5, with a tentative D call TRBD2 (6 bases). The CDR3 totals 17 residues. CDR1 is SGHRS, CDR2 YFSETQ, per germline. V lost 0 bases and J lost 9, with 24 bases in between. CDR3 DNA: TGCGCCAGCAGCTTGGCCCCGTACCAGACTAGGGAGCCTTCCCAGTACTTC. This sequence encodes CASSLAPYQTREPSQYF.

The J gene is TRBJ2-3, the V gene TRBV19, with D hard to call. Germline values: CDR1 LNHDA, CDR2 SQIVND (reference sequence). Trimming removed 3 bases at V and 3 bases at J, with 7 bases between. This CDR3 region has 13 residues. The CDR3 reads CASSIPGTDTQYF. DNA of the CDR3: TGTGCCAGTAGTATTCCAGGAACAGATACGCAGTATTTT.

The chain carries TRBV5-1 and TRBJ1-1; TRBD1 might be the D (5 bases). The CDR3 extends over 16 amino acids. Germline CDR1 is SGHRS and CDR2 is YFSETQ. V lost 0 bases and J lost 0, with 12 bases in between. This CDR3 is CASSLGWTSMNTEAFF. CDR3 coding DNA: TGCGCCAGCAGCTTGGGTTGGACAAGCATGAACACTGAAGCTTTCTTT.

This chain joins TRBV27 and TRBJ2-7, with 10 nucleotides matching TRBD1. Losses at the gene ends were 3 bases for V and 0 bases for J; bases not matched to a gene: 8. This CDR3 spans 17 amino acids. The germline V gene encodes CDR1 MNHEY and CDR2 SMNVEV (reference sequence). CDR3: CASSLPPGQGSSYEQYF. In DNA, the CDR3 is TGTGCCAGCAGTTTGCCGCCGGGACAGGGGAGCTCCTACGAGCAGTACTTC.

The J gene is TRBJ2-6, the V gene TRBV5-1, with D possibly matching TRBD2 (5 bases). The germline V gene encodes CDR1 SGHRS and CDR2 YFSETQ. The CDR3 has 15 residues. With 2 bases removed from V and 0 bases from J, the gap between germline ends came to 6 bases. DNA for the CDR3: TGCGCCAGCAGCTTTGAGGGCTCTGGGGCCAACGTCCTGACTTTC. Its protein is CASSFEGSGANVLTF. The full variable domain, in which reference TRBV5-1 and TRBJ2-6 provide the parts outside the CDR3, is KAGVTQTPRYLIKTRGQQVTLSCSPISGHRSVSWYQQTPGQGLQFLFEYFSETQRNKGNFPGRFSGRQFSNSRSEMNVSTLELGDSALYLCASSFEGSGANVLTFGAGSRLTVL.

This CDR3 reads CASSLDGSYEQYF. CDR3 DNA: TGTGCCAGCAGCTTAGACGGCTCCTACGAGCAGTACTTC. This rearrangement joins TRBV9 to TRBJ2-7; D unclear. The V end lost 4 bases, the J end lost 0 bases, and 8 bases lay between the germline ends. The CDR3 totals 13 residues. CDR1 is SGDLS and CDR2 is YYNGEE in the germline V gene.

This chain uses TRBV5-1 with TRBJ2-1; D perhaps matches TRBD2 (6 bases). CDR1 and CDR2 from the germline V gene are SGHRS and YFSETQ. V was clipped by 7 bases and J by 13 bases, with 15 bases between them. The CDR3 consists of 11 residues. This CDR3 is CASYAGGPQFF. The DNA for the CDR3 is TGCGCCAGCTACGCCGGGGGACCTCAGTTCTTC.

This clone was seen once. The V call is TRBV19, the J call TRBJ1-5; 8 positions agree with TRBD1. The junction had 6 bases not matched to a gene; V was cut back by 6 bases and J by 5 bases. The germline V gene has CDR1 LNHDA and CDR2 SQIVND (reference sequence). This CDR3 spans 14 amino acids. CDR3 sequence reads: CASSLGQGYQPQHF. CDR3 nucleotides: TGTGCCAGTAGCCTCGGACAGGGTTATCAGCCCCAGCATTTT.